The 29 T cell receptor beta chains given below trace back to one sample, sequenced in a study of blood T cell repertoires in COVID-19. Measured with immunoSEQ multiplex PCR; TCRdb has only the in-frame clones, and not every one. The sample contains hundreds of thousands of clones, roughly 87% of which appear only once. The sample consisted of PBMCs or T cells enriched from blood (not recorded which). The receptors derive from a woman in her 40s with acute COVID-19.

The V and J genes are TRBV18 and TRBJ2-3, with no clear D. V was trimmed by 3 bases and J by 4 bases, leaving 5 bases between them. This CDR3 contains 12 residues. The V gene's germline CDR1 is KGHSH and CDR2 LQKENI. The CDR3 region has the DNA TGTGCCAGCTCACCGTCGGCAGATACGCAGTATTTT. Protein sequence: CASSPSADTQYF.

The J gene is TRBJ2-1, the V gene TRBV10-1; 10 bases are shared with TRBD1. V was clipped by 6 bases and J by 5 bases; unmatched bases: 10. The CDR3 contains 16 residues. Germline V CDR1 and CDR2: WNHNN, SYGVQD (reference sequence). The CDR3 reads CASRPPGQGSDNEQFF. CDR3 DNA: TGCGCCAGCAGGCCTCCGGGACAGGGGTCGGACAATGAGCAGTTCTTC.

CDR3 DNA: TGTGCCAGCAGCCGGACAGGGTCAAACATTCAGTACTTC. Translation: CASSRTGSNIQYF. This rearrangement joins TRBV5-6 to TRBJ2-4, with 8 bases aligning to TRBD1. The V gene end was trimmed by 4 bases and the J gene end by 6 bases; junction bases not matched to a gene: 3. Germline CDR1 and CDR2: SGHDT and YYEEEE. This CDR3 has 13 amino acids.

V is TRBV6-1 and J is TRBJ1-2, with 9 bases lining up with TRBD1. The CDR3 runs to 15 residues. With 0 bases clipped from V and 6 bases from J, the junction kept 5 bases outside the gene matches. Per germline, CDR1 MNHNS and CDR2 SASEGT. CDR3 sequence (DNA): TGTGCCAGCAGTGAAGCGTTGTACAGGGGGCATGGCTACACCTTC. Amino acids: CASSEALYRGHGYTF.

This chain uses TRBV2 with TRBJ1-4, with D unclear. Per germline, CDR1 SNHLY and CDR2 FYNNEI. The CDR3 totals 13 residues. V was cut by 3 bases and J by 10 bases, with 12 bases left in between. CDR3 protein: CASSDEQPRKLFF. The DNA of the CDR3 is TGTGCCAGCAGTGATGAACAGCCTCGAAAACTGTTTTTT.

This clone was detected only once. The rearrangement uses TRBV9 and TRBJ2-2, with 7 bases that match TRBD1. This CDR3 has 17 residues. V lost 1 base, J lost 4 bases, and 10 bases stayed unmatched. In germline, CDR1 is SGDLS, CDR2 YYNGEE. The CDR3 loop is CASSVFDRVRATGELFF. CDR3 nucleotide sequence: TGTGCCAGCAGCGTATTCGACAGGGTTCGGGCCACCGGGGAGCTGTTTTTT.

This clone was counted between two and nine times. V is TRBV5-4 and J is TRBJ1-2; 9 nucleotides agree with TRBD1. Trimming at V came to 5 bases and at J to 3 bases, leaving 2 bases not matched to a gene. In germline, CDR1 is SGHNT, CDR2 YYREEE (reference sequence). The CDR3 totals 13 residues. CDR3 nucleotide sequence: TGTGCCAGCAGGCGGGACAGGGACTATGGCTACACCTTC. This sequence encodes CASRRDRDYGYTF.

V and J are TRBV9 and TRBJ1-2; unclear D gene. The CDR3 consists of 13 residues. Trimming took off 4 bases at V and 6 bases at J, with 13 bases between the two ends. Germline V gives CDR1 SGDLS, CDR2 YYNGEE. The CDR3 sequence: CASSSMSGDGYTF. For the CDR3, the DNA is TGTGCCAGCAGCTCTATGTCCGGGGATGGCTACACCTTC.

V and J are TRBV5-6 and TRBJ1-2; TRBD1 agrees at 8 bases. With V trimmed by 0 bases and J by 4 bases, 8 bases remained unmatched. The CDR3 contains 16 residues. Germline V lookup: CDR1 SGHDT, CDR2 YYEEEE. The CDR3 DNA sequence: TGTGCCAGCAGCTTGGACGGGACAGGCTATATCTATGGCTACACCTTC. Translated, it gives CASSLDGTGYIYGYTF.

The genes are TRBV5-1 and TRBJ2-7; 11 nucleotides match TRBD1. The CDR3 length is 14 residues. Germline loops: CDR1 SGHRS, CDR2 YFSETQ. V trimming: 2 bases; J trimming: 6 bases; junction bases outside the gene matches: 4. The CDR3 DNA sequence: TGCGCCAGCAGCTTTGGACAGGGGGCGAGCGAGCAGTACTTC. Its protein is CASSFGQGASEQYF.

This clone has only a few counts. J is TRBJ1-1 and V is TRBV7-9; unclear D gene. Trimming stripped 2 bases from V and 5 bases from J, with 9 bases between. This CDR3 has 13 amino acids. CDR1 and CDR2 from the germline V gene are SEHNR and FQNEAQ (reference sequence). The CDR3 nucleotides read TGTGCCAGCAGCTTAAAGGAGGAGACTGAAGCTTTCTTT. Translated: CASSLKEETEAFF.

J is TRBJ2-3 and V is TRBV12-5, with TRBD2 matching 8 bases. This CDR3 is 15 amino acids long. V was clipped by 1 base and J by 6 bases; unmatched bases: 6. In germline, CDR1 is LGHNT, CDR2 FRNRAP. The CDR3 DNA is TGTGCTAGTGGTTTGGCGGCGGGGGGCATGGATACGCAGTATTTT. As protein: CASGLAAGGMDTQYF.

The chain links TRBV4-1 to TRBJ1-2, with TRBD1 as a possible D gene (5 bases). Germline CDR1 and CDR2: MGHRA and YSYEKL. The CDR3 covers 13 residues. The V gene lost 0 bases and the J gene lost 8 bases, with 10 bases spanning the gap. Here the CDR3 DNA reads TGCGCCAGCAGCCAAGAAAGGGGCAGGGGCTACACCTTC. Its translation is CASSQERGRGYTF.

The gene calls are TRBV7-9 and TRBJ1-3, with 8 bases aligning to TRBD1. Germline lookup yields CDR1 SEHNR and CDR2 FQNEAQ (reference sequence). The CDR3 is made up of 15 amino acids. After removal of 5 bases from V and 2 bases from J, the junction contained 5 bases not matched to a gene. CDR3 amino acids: CASSDTGGAGNTIYF. The DNA for the CDR3 is TGTGCCAGCAGCGATACAGGGGGAGCTGGAAACACCATATATTTT.

This clone was detected only a few times. The gene calls are TRBV24-1 and TRBJ2-7; the match to TRBD1 covers 7 bases. The J segment lost 6 bases and the V segment lost 4 bases, leaving 8 bases of the junction unmatched. The CDR3 is 14 amino acids. CDR1 is KGHDR and CDR2 is SFDVKD in the germline V gene. CDR3 sequence (DNA): TGTGCCACCAGTGACCTCCGACAGGGTGTCGAGCAGTACTTC. It translates to CATSDLRQGVEQYF.

This clone was observed a few times. J is TRBJ2-7 and V is TRBV10-3; 7 bases are a match to TRBD1. The germline V gene encodes CDR1 ENHRY and CDR2 SYGVKD. This CDR3 contains 14 residues. The trim removed 9 bases at V and 0 bases at J, leaving 8 bases unmatched. The CDR3: CAMSPGQRSYEQYF. The CDR3 DNA sequence: TGTGCCATGTCTCCGGGACAGCGCTCCTACGAGCAGTACTTC.

V usage is TRBV24-1 and J usage is TRBJ2-3; D is perhaps TRBD2 (5 bases). Per germline, CDR1 KGHDR and CDR2 SFDVKD. The CDR3 has 14 residues. The V end was cut by 1 base, the J end by 3 bases, with 7 bases between. CDR3 in amino acids: CATSDFRGTDTQYF. In DNA, the CDR3 is TGTGCCACCAGTGATTTTCGGGGAACAGATACGCAGTATTTT.

The chain couples TRBV19 to TRBJ1-5; a possible D gene is TRBD1 (6 bases). The CDR3 has 15 residues. Germline V gene sequence: CDR1 LNHDA, CDR2 SQIVND (reference sequence). V was cut by 5 bases and J by 7 bases, with 18 bases left in between. The CDR3 sequence is CASSFLRGAGQPQHF. DNA for the CDR3: TGTGCCAGTAGTTTCCTTCGGGGGGCTGGGCAGCCCCAGCATTTT.

This sequence joins TRBV3-1 (or the pseudogene TRBV3-2) and TRBJ2-7; 7 bases map to TRBD1. The CDR3 is 14 residues long. V shed 4 bases and J 2 bases; nucleotides not matched to a gene: 5. The V gene's germline CDR1 is LGHDT and CDR2 YNNKEL (reference sequence). The CDR3 loop is CASSPRQGAYEQYF. CDR3 DNA sequence: TGTGCCAGCAGCCCCCGCCAGGGGGCCTACGAGCAGTACTTC.

The chain employs TRBV12-3 or TRBV12-4 and TRBJ1-2; TRBD1 matches at 7 bases. The CDR3 covers 13 residues. Trimming removed 2 bases from V and 8 bases from J; junction bases left unmatched: 5. The CDR3 coding sequence is TGTGCCAGCAGTTTAACAGGGGCAGGAGGCTACACCTTC. Its translation: CASSLTGAGGYTF.

The chain links TRBV24-1 to TRBJ2-3, with a weak D call TRBD1 (6 bases). The CDR3 length is 15 residues. Germline lookup yields CDR1 KGHDR and CDR2 SFDVKD. V was trimmed by 6 bases and J by 6 bases, leaving 18 bases between them. CDR3 residues: CATSPGRQAVDTQYF. The CDR3 bases are TGTGCCACCAGTCCTGGAAGACAGGCAGTGGATACGCAGTATTTT.

The chain has TRBV5-1 and TRBJ1-2; tentatively, D is TRBD1 (5 bases). V dropped 0 bases and J dropped 6 bases, with 9 bases sitting between them. Germline lookup yields CDR1 SGHRS and CDR2 YFSETQ. This CDR3 region has 13 residues. The CDR3 DNA sequence: TGCGCCAGCAGCTTGGAGGGGATGGATGGCTACACCTTC. Residues: CASSLEGMDGYTF.

The chain recombines TRBV2 with TRBJ1-6; no clear D gene. The ends were cut back, 1 base at V and 6 bases at J, with 4 bases in the middle. The CDR3 runs 13 residues. The germline gives CDR1 SNHLY, CDR2 FYNNEI. The chain's CDR3 is CASSEGSNSPLHF. As DNA, the CDR3 is TGTGCCAGCAGTGAAGGCAGTAATTCACCCCTCCACTTT.

V gene TRBV5-1 combines with J gene TRBJ1-2; 8 bases map to TRBD1. CDR3 length equals 13 residues. Germline V gives CDR1 SGHRS, CDR2 YFSETQ. The ends lost 4 bases at V and 3 bases at J; junction bases unmatched: 2. CDR3 sequence: CASSKGQDYGYTF. The CDR3 nucleotides are TGCGCCAGCAGCAAGGGACAGGACTATGGCTACACCTTC.

This clone was seen only once. The gene calls are TRBV6-5 and TRBJ2-1, with TRBD2 matching 10 bases. After removal of 0 bases from V and 5 bases from J, the junction contained 1 base not matched to a gene. The CDR3 has 15 residues. Germline CDR1 MNHEY, CDR2 SVGAGI. The CDR3 loop reads CASSYSTSGDNEQFF. For the CDR3, the DNA is TGTGCCAGCAGTTACTCTACTAGCGGGGACAATGAGCAGTTCTTC.

This chain joins TRBV12-3 or TRBV12-4 and TRBJ1-1; tentatively, D is TRBD1 (5 bases). The CDR3 consists of 12 residues. The V end lost 8 bases, the J end lost 7 bases, and 14 bases lay between the germline ends. The CDR3 reads CASRPLGGEAFF. CDR3 nucleotide sequence: TGTGCCAGCCGCCCCCTCGGGGGTGAAGCTTTCTTT.

This chain connects TRBV7-2 to TRBJ1-3, with a weak D call TRBD1 (5 bases). Trimming took off 5 bases at V and 7 bases at J, with 15 bases between the two ends. Germline-derived CDR1 and CDR2 are SGHTA and FQGNSA. The CDR3 consists of 14 residues. In DNA, the CDR3 is TGTGCCAGCAGCCCTGAGTGGGGCCCCAACACCATATATTTT. Translating gives CASSPEWGPNTIYF. Full variable domain (remainder filled in from reference TRBV7-2 and TRBJ1-3): GAGVSQSPSNKVTEKGKDVELRCDPISGHTALYWYRQSLGQGLEFLIYFQGNSAPDKSGLPSDRFSAERTGGSVSTLTIQRTQQEDSAVYLCASSPEWGPNTIYFGEGSWLTVV.

The chain couples TRBV12-3 or TRBV12-4 to TRBJ1-4; no reliable D call. Between the trimmed V and J ends, which lost 4 bases and 8 bases, there was a span of 8 bases. The CDR3 is made up of 12 amino acids. The DNA for the CDR3 is TGTGCCAGCAGTTGGACGGGAGAAAAACTGTTTTTT. It yields the protein CASSWTGEKLFF.

This chain links TRBV6-7 with TRBJ2-1; 12 nucleotides line up with TRBD2. TRBV6-7 is an ORF, with its function uncertain. This CDR3 is built from 15 residues. The J segment lost 6 bases and the V segment lost 6 bases, leaving 6 bases of the junction unmatched. The chain's CDR3 is CASSHTSGGFNEQFF. In nucleotides, the CDR3 is TGTGCCAGCAGCCATACTAGCGGGGGGTTCAATGAGCAGTTCTTC.